These 25 T cell receptor beta chains share one sample of origin, sequenced in a study of tumor and adjacent non-tumor tissue in lung cancer (dated by TCRdb to about 2018). The library was produced with multiplex PCR. For sequencing, an Illumina HiSeq 2500 was employed. Following protocols modified from ARM-PCR, the researchers constructed TCRbeta libraries through three rounds of nested PCR with primers (Table S4). TCRdb applied fastp at Q25 and MiXCR to the public reads, then kept only in-frame beta chains. Every CDR3 protein is listed once, alongside the most common genes and DNA of its rows. The sample data list more than 45,000 distinct CDR3 sequences, and roughly 67% of these were observed just once. 30% of the sample rests with the top ten. RNA was extracted from bulk unsorted tissue and checked for quality with a NanoDrop ND-1000 and an Agilent 2100. Normal lung samples were distant non-tumor tissue taken more than 3 cm from the tumor edge.

Sequencing was performed on distant non-tumor lung tissue. These TCRs come from a woman in her 70s with non-small cell lung cancer.

A note on this clonotype: The germline gene is not matched at one end of the junction; a read error may be the cause. The rearrangement joins TRBV12-3 or TRBV12-4 to TRBJ2-2; TRBD2 matches at 14 bases. CDR3 length equals 18 residues. The CDR3 reads CAISSGTSGSLRSGELFF. The CDR3 nucleotides read TGTGCCATCAGTTCCGGGACTAGCGGGAGTCTCCGGTCCGGGGAGCTGTTCTTT.

Remarks on this clonotype: A single base separates this from a much larger clone, so it may be a read error. J is TRBJ2-1 and V is TRBV30; TRBD2 matches 8 bases. V gave up 4 bases and J gave up 2 bases; unmatched junction bases: 13. Germline V gives CDR1 GTSNPN, CDR2 SVGIG (reference sequence). The CDR3 is 17 amino acids. CDR3 DNA sequence: TGTGCCTGGAATGATACCGGGGGAGCGGGAGCCTACAATGAGCAGTTCTTC. Amino acid sequence: CAWNDTGGAGAYNEQFF.

A single count supports this clonotype. This rearrangement joins TRBV29-1 to TRBJ2-1; D tentatively fits TRBD1 or TRBD2 (5 bases each). The CDR3 length is 12 residues. Trimming took 5 bases from V and 8 from J, leaving 13 bases between them. Germline lookup yields CDR1 SQVTM and CDR2 ANQGSEA. The CDR3: CSVTGRSYEQFF. The CDR3 nucleotides read TGCAGCGTTACGGGGCGGAGTTATGAGCAGTTCTTC.

This clonotype was counted only a few times. This chain connects TRBV20-1 to TRBJ1-3, with TRBD1 identical over 7 bases. The CDR3 has 16 residues. Per the germline V gene, CDR1 is DFQATT and CDR2 is SNEGSKA (reference sequence). The CDR3 here is CGTRGPGQNSGNTIYF. CDR3 in DNA: TGCGGTACTAGAGGGCCGGGACAGAATTCTGGAAACACCATATATTTT.

On this clonotype: The germline gene is not matched at one end of the junction; a read error may be the cause. This chain joins TRBV11-1 and TRBJ2-1; possible D gene TRBD2, 6 bases. The CDR3 is made up of 17 amino acids. Germline V gene lookup returns CDR1 SGHAT and CDR2 FQDESV (reference sequence). CDR3 in amino acids: CASSSHLVGGSYNEQLF. The DNA for the CDR3 is TGTGCCAGCAGCTCCCACTTAGTGGGAGGTTCCTACAATGAACAGCTCTTC.

Concerning this clonotype: The CDR3 ends on some other residue instead of the conserved phenylalanine or tryptophan, so this is likely a read error. The chain employs TRBV6-1 and TRBJ2-5, with TRBD2 matching over 10 bases. Germline trimming cut 1 base from V and 5 bases from J; bases unmatched to any gene: 4. The germline V gene encodes CDR1 MNHNS and CDR2 SASEGT. The CDR3 length is 15 residues. DNA for the CDR3: TGTGCCAGCAGTGAAGTTCTAGCGGGAGTTGAGACCCAGTACTTA. Residues: CASSEVLAGVETQYL.

This clonotype was found a few times. A much more abundant neighbour one base away suggests this may be a read error. The rearrangement joins TRBV11-2 to TRBJ2-3; no firm D call. V was clipped by 0 bases and J by 2 bases, with 9 bases between them. The germline gives CDR1 SGHAT, CDR2 FQNNGV. CDR3 length: 15 amino acids. This CDR3 reads CASSLDRTHTDTQYF. In nucleotides, the CDR3 is TGTGCCAGCAGCTTAGATCGTACGCACACAGATACGCAGTATTTT.

As for this clonotype: This may be a read error, as it is one base from a much larger clone. V and J are TRBV6-5 and TRBJ1-1, with TRBD1 as a possible D gene (6 bases). In germline, CDR1 is MNHEY, CDR2 SVGAGI. With 2 bases removed from V and 5 bases from J, the gap between germline ends came to 9 bases. This CDR3 spans 13 amino acids. The CDR3 reads CASSYRGGTEAFF. The CDR3 DNA sequence: TGTGCCAGCAGTTACAGGGGGGGGACTGAAGCTTTCTTT.

This clonotype was seen repeatedly, ten times or more. The chain links TRBV6-5 to TRBJ2-3; 8 bases are shared with TRBD2. The CDR3 totals 14 residues. Germline V lookup: CDR1 MNHEY, CDR2 SVGAGI. V lost 6 bases, J lost 4 bases, and 6 bases stayed unmatched. The CDR3 here is CASRGGLGADTQYF. CDR3 coding DNA: TGTGCCAGCAGAGGGGGACTAGGTGCAGATACGCAGTATTTT.

CDR3: CSASLNGGNEQFF. In nucleotides, the CDR3 is TGCAGCGCCAGTCTTAATGGGGGCAATGAGCAGTTCTTC. This chain connects TRBV29-1 to TRBJ2-1, with D tentatively TRBD1 or TRBD2 (5 bases each). The V end was cut by 7 bases, the J end by 6 bases, with 16 bases between. Germline CDR1 SQVTM, CDR2 ANQGSEA. The CDR3 runs 13 residues.

A remark on this clonotype: Here the CDR3 omits its conserved ending phenylalanine or tryptophan, so a read error is the likely source. The J gene is TRBJ2-3, the V gene TRBV4-1; TRBD2 might be the D (5 bases). The CDR3 sequence is 13 residues long. The germline V gene encodes CDR1 MGHRA and CDR2 YSYEKL. V lost 1 base, J lost 8 bases, and 10 bases lay in between. CDR3 sequence (DNA): TGCGCCAGCAGCCAAGGACTGGAGGCTACGCAGTATTAT. It is translated as CASSQGLEATQYY.

Notes on this clonotype: This may be a read error, as it is one base from a much larger clone. This chain links TRBV20-1 with TRBJ2-4; TRBD1 agrees at 7 bases. Looked up from germline, CDR1 is DFQATT and CDR2 is SNEGSKA (reference sequence). J lost 6 bases, V lost 1 base, and 6 bases had no gene match. CDR3 length equals 14 residues. In DNA form, the CDR3 reads TGCAGTGCTAGAGTGAGGACAGGAGGAAACATTCAGTACTTC. This gives the protein CSARVRTGGNIQYF.

As for this clonotype: This may be a read error, as it is one base from a much larger clone. The rearrangement links TRBV20-1 to TRBJ2-5; the match to TRBD1 covers 12 bases. The CDR3 runs 15 residues. V was clipped by 4 bases and J by 5 bases; unmatched bases: 8. Germline CDR1 is DFQATT and CDR2 is SNEGSKA (reference sequence). The CDR3 sequence: CSATGTGGPRETQYF. In DNA form, the CDR3 reads TGCAGTGCTACCGGGACAGGGGGCCCTCGGGAGACCCAGTACTTC.

This clonotype appeared many times. V gene TRBV11-2 combines with J gene TRBJ1-4; no reliable D call. Trimming stripped 4 bases from V and 11 bases from J, with 14 bases between. CDR3 size: 13 residues. The germline V gene has CDR1 SGHAT and CDR2 FQNNGV. This CDR3 reads CASSSEDRLKLFF. The DNA for the CDR3 is TGTGCCAGCAGCTCCGAGGACCGGCTGAAACTGTTTTTT.

Comment on this clonotype: With a much larger clone just one base away, this may be a read error. The chain employs TRBV5-1 and TRBJ2-5; D is uncertain. The length of the CDR3 is 14 residues. The V end lost 6 bases, the J end lost 9 bases, and 21 bases lay between the germline ends. Germline CDR1 SGHRS, CDR2 YFSETQ. The CDR3: CASNGVPTERAQYF. DNA of the CDR3: TGCGCCAGCAATGGGGTGCCCACAGAACGGGCCCAGTACTTC.

A remark on this clonotype: The junction departs from germline at one end; a sequencing error may be responsible. The chain uses TRBV6-1 and TRBJ2-1, with 12 bases aligning to TRBD2. This CDR3 spans 15 amino acids. Germline CDR1 is MNHNS and CDR2 is SASEGT. CDR3 in amino acids: CASRPSTSGRDEQFF. DNA of the CDR3: TGTGCCAGTAGACCATCGACTAGCGGGAGAGATGAGCAGTTTTTC.

With respect to this clonotype: This CDR3 is missing its conserved last phenylalanine or tryptophan, likely due to a read error. The V and J genes are TRBV6-5 and TRBJ2-3; D unclear. The germline gives CDR1 MNHEY, CDR2 SVGAGI. The CDR3 has 18 amino acids. CDR3 nucleotides: TGTACCAGCAGTTACTCGATATTCGGTGTAGAACCGAAGAATACGCAGTATTCT. Its translation: CTSSYSIFGVEPKNTQYS.

The V and J genes are TRBV11-1 and TRBJ2-1; TRBD2 might be the D (6 bases). The germline CDR1 and CDR2 sequences are SGHAT and FQDESV (reference sequence). V was pared by 0 bases and J by 15 bases, with 24 bases between. This CDR3 comprises 16 residues. The CDR3 protein is CASSLALASLYNELFF. The CDR3 DNA sequence: TGTGCCAGCAGCTTAGCCCTAGCGAGCCTGTACAATGAACTGTTCTTC. The whole variable domain, filled in from reference TRBV11-1 and TRBJ2-1, reads EAEVAQSPRYKITEKSQAVAFWCDPISGHATLYWYRQILGQGPELLVQFQDESVVDDSQLPKDRFSAERLKGVDSTLKIQPAELGDSAMYLCASSLALASLYNELFFGPGTRLTVL.

At least ten counts were recorded for this clonotype. The rearrangement links TRBV2 to TRBJ2-7; 11 nucleotides agree with TRBD2. The CDR3 spans 16 residues. Per germline, CDR1 SNHLY and CDR2 FYNNEI. Trimming cost V 4 bases and J 5 bases; bases outside gene matches: 10. The CDR3 DNA sequence: TGTGCCAGCAGTGCTATAGGACTAGCGGGTTTCAACGAGCAGTACTTC. As protein: CASSAIGLAGFNEQYF.

The CDR3 DNA sequence: TGTGCCAACAACCAAGATTGGGCCGCGAACACCGGGGAGCTGTTTTTT. This translates into CANNQDWAANTGELFF. The V call is TRBV4-2, the J call TRBJ2-2; D unclear. This CDR3 is 16 amino acids long. Trimming took off 10 bases at V and 0 bases at J, with 18 bases between the two ends. Germline values: CDR1 LGHNA, CDR2 YNFKEQ.

This clonotype was detected ten times or more. The chain joins TRBV28 to TRBJ2-3; 11 bases line up with TRBD2. V lost 6 bases and J lost 5; bases outside the gene matches: 10. Germline CDR1 MDHEN, CDR2 SYDVKM. CDR3 length: 16 residues. CDR3 in amino acids: CASSGKLAGDVDTQYF. The CDR3, as DNA: TGTGCCAGCAGCGGGAAACTAGCGGGAGATGTAGATACGCAGTATTTT.

To note about this clonotype: This may be a read error, as it is one base from a much larger clone. The gene calls are TRBV28 and TRBJ2-7; no clear D. From germline, CDR1 is MDHEN and CDR2 SYDVKM. The V end was cut by 6 bases, the J end by 0 bases, with 15 bases between. This CDR3 comprises 15 residues. The CDR3: CASRFLWSGSYEQYF. The CDR3, as DNA: TGTGCCAGCAGGTTCCTGTGGAGTGGCTCCTACGAGCAGTACTTC.

This clonotype was found many times. The chain uses TRBV6-2 or TRBV6-3 and TRBJ1-1; TRBD1 might be the D (5 bases). The CDR3 has 14 residues. V shed 7 bases and J shed 5 bases, with 17 bases lying between them. Per the germline V gene, CDR1 is MNHEY and CDR2 is SVGEGT. CDR3 in amino acids: CASIGTLRGTEAFF. The CDR3 region has the DNA TGTGCCAGCATAGGGACTCTCAGAGGGACTGAAGCTTTCTTT.

Concerning this clonotype: The CDR3 does not end in the conserved phenylalanine or tryptophan, so this is likely a read error. The chain couples TRBV5-5 to TRBJ2-7, with D perhaps matching TRBD1 (5 bases). The V gene lost 5 bases and the J gene lost 10 bases, with 19 bases spanning the gap. In germline, CDR1 is SGHKS, CDR2 YYEKEE (reference sequence). The CDR3 length is 13 residues. The CDR3 coding sequence is TGTGCCAGCAGTGTGGCGTCCGATAGGGGTCAGTACTCC. It encodes CASSVASDRGQYS.

This clonotype has just a few counts. Because it lacks the conserved phenylalanine or tryptophan at the end, this CDR3 is likely a read error. The chain has TRBV29-1 and TRBJ2-1; D gene uncertain. CDR1 and CDR2 (germline): SQVTM, ANQGSEA. CDR3 length equals 12 residues. The CDR3 DNA reads TGCAGCGTTGATCCAGCAAGCAATGTGCAGTTCTTG. Its translation: CSVDPASNVQFL.